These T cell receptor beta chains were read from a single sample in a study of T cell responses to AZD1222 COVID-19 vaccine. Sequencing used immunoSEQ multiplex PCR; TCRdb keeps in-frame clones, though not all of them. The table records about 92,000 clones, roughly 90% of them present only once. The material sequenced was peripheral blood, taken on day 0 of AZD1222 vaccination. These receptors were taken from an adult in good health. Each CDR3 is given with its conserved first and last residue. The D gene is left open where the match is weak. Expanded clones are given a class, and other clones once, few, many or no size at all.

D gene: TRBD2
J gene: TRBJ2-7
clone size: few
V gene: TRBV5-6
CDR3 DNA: TGTGCCAGCAGTCCTGGACTAGCGGGAGACTACGAGCAGTACTTC
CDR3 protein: CASSPGLAGDYEQYF

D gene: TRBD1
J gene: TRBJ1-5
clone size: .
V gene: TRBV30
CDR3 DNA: TGTGCCTGGAGAGCGACAGGGGGAGCCCAGCCCCAGCATTTT
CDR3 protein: CAWRATGGAQPQHF

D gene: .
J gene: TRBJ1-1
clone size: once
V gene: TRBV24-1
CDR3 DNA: TGTGCCACCAGTGATCCAAATGCCGGCACTGAAGCTTTCTTT
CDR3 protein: CATSDPNAGTEAFF

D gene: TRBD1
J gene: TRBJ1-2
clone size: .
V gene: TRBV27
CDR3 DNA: TGTGCCAGCAGTTCCGGGGACAGGGGGTACTATGGCTACACCTTC
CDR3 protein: CASSSGDRGYYGYTF

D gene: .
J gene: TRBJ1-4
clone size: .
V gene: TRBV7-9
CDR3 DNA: TGTGCCAGCAGCTCTATACAGGAGGCAGCTAATGAAAAACTGTTTTTT
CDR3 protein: CASSSIQEAANEKLFF

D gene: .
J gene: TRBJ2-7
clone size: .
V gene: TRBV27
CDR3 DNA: TGTGCCAGCAGTTTTCTGGGCCGTACCTACGAGCAGTACTTC
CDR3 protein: CASSFLGRTYEQYF

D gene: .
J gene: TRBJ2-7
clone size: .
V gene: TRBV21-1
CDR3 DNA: TGTGCCAGCAGCAAAGGGGACAGGGAGGGGGCGATCTCTTCTTCACCTACCCTTCCCTACGAGCAGTACTTC
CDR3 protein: CASSKGDREGAISSSPTLPYEQYF

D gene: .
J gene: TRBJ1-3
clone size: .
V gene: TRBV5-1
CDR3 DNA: TGCGCCAGCAGCTTGGACAGCGCTATGTCTGGAAACACCATATATTTT
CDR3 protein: CASSLDSAMSGNTIYF

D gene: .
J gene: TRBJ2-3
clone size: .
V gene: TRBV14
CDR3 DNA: TGTGCCAGCAGCGGAGGGACAGCGGGGGATACGCAGTATTTT
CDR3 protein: CASSGGTAGDTQYF

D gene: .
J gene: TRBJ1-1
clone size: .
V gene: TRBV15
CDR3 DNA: TGTGCCACCAGACGTTTGAACACTGAAGCTTTCTTT
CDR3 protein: CATRRLNTEAFF

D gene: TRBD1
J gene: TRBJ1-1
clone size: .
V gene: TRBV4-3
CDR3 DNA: TGCGCCAGCAGCCAAGGGCGCAGGGGGCTGGACACTGAAGCTTTCTTT
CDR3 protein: CASSQGRRGLDTEAFF

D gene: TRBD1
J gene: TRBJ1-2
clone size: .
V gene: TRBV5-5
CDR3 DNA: TGTGCCAGCAGTCGGGACAGGGGGCTTAACTATGGCTACACCTTC
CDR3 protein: CASSRDRGLNYGYTF

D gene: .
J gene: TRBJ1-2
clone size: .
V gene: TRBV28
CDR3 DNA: TGTGCCAGCAGTTTAGGACGGATCTATGGCTACACCTTC
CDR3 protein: CASSLGRIYGYTF

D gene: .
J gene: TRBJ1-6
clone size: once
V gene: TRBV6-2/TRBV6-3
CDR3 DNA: TGTGCCAGCAGTTACTGGGGTGTGGGCAATGTCGATTCACCCCTCCACTTT
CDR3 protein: CASSYWGVGNVDSPLHF

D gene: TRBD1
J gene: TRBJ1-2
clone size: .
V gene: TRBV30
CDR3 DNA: TGTGCCTGGAGGGGGACAGGGGGATTCTATGGCTACACCTTC
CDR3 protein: CAWRGTGGFYGYTF